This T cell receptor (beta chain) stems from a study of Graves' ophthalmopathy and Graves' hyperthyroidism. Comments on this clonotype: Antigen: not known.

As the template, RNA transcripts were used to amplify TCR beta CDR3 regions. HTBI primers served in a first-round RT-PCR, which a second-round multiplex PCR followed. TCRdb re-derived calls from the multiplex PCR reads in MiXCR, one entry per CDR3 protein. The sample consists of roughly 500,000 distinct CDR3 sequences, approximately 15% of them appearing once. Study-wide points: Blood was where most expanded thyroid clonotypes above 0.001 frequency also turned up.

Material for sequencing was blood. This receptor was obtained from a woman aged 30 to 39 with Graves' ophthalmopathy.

The CDR3 spells CASKSGGAKETQYF. CDR3 bases: TGTGCCAGCAAATCCGGGGGGGCCAAAGAGACCCAGTACTTC. V is TRBV12-3 or TRBV12-4 and J is TRBJ2-5; 8 nucleotides agree with TRBD2. The CDR3 has 14 amino acids. V gave up 7 bases and J gave up 3 bases; unmatched junction bases: 7.